What follows are 26 T cell receptor beta chains derived from one specimen sequenced in a study of blood T cells in healthy people across ages. Primed by a sample-barcoded 5' primer and a J-beta primer mix, a second PCR proceeded for roughly 7 to 11 cycles. One entry per CDR3 protein results from TCRdb running MiXCR on the 5' RACE reads. The table lists about 1 million distinct CDR3 sequences, approximately 26% of them singletons. These data are also associated with another study on T cells of mothers and their children.

Sequencing input: blood. The receptors derive from a girl aged 2 to 9 in good health.

This clonotype was counted a few times. The chain couples TRBV9 to TRBJ2-5; D is uncertain. The CDR3 runs 13 residues. The germline CDR1 and CDR2 sequences are SGDLS and YYNGEE. Trimming removed 0 bases at V and 5 bases at J, with 8 bases between. In nucleotides, the CDR3 is TGTGCCAGCAGCGTAGACCTGTGGGAGACCCAGTACTTC. Amino acid sequence: CASSVDLWETQYF. Drawing the rest from reference TRBV9 and TRBJ2-5, the complete variable domain is DSGVTQTPKHLITATGQRVTLRCSPRSGDLSVYWYQQSLDQGLQFLIQYYNGEERAKGNILERFSAQQFPDLHSELNLSSLELGDSALYFCASSVDLWETQYFGPGTRLLVL.

This clonotype was detected ten times or more. The gene calls are TRBV28 and TRBJ1-1; a possible D gene is TRBD1 (5 bases). Germline V CDR1 and CDR2: MDHEN, SYDVKM. The CDR3 loop spans 14 amino acids. The V end was cut by 6 bases, the J end by 0 bases, with 11 bases between. Here the CDR3 reads CASSSPGLNTEAFF. The CDR3 bases are TGTGCCAGCAGCTCCCCGGGGCTGAACACTGAAGCTTTCTTT.

The chain uses TRBV7-3 and TRBJ2-1; 11 nucleotides line up with TRBD2. The CDR3 has 14 residues. With V trimmed by 5 bases and J by 13 bases, 10 bases remained unmatched. The germline CDR1 and CDR2 sequences are SGHTA and FQGTGA. CDR3 in DNA: TGTGCCAGCAGCCCGTCGGGACTAGCGGTTCAACAGTTCTTC. It is translated as CASSPSGLAVQQFF.

The chain is built from TRBV3-1 and TRBJ2-7; D is tentatively TRBD1 or TRBD2 (5 bases each). Germline CDR1 reads LGHDT; CDR2 reads YNNKEL (reference sequence). The V gene lost 0 bases and the J gene lost 6 bases, with 12 bases spanning the gap. The CDR3 is made up of 14 amino acids. This chain's CDR3 is CASSQDAGSGEQYF. CDR3 coding DNA: TGTGCCAGCAGCCAAGACGCAGGGAGTGGCGAGCAGTACTTC.

V usage is TRBV4-2 and J usage is TRBJ2-5; 8 bases are shared with TRBD1. V shed 0 bases, J shed 7 bases, and the junction held 1 base outside the gene matches. Germline V lookup: CDR1 LGHNA, CDR2 YNFKEQ. There are 13 residues in the CDR3. The CDR3 bases are TGTGCCAGCAGCCAAGAACAGGGGGGGACCCAGTACTTC. It specifies CASSQEQGGTQYF.

The rearrangement joins TRBV7-2 to TRBJ2-3; D is unresolved. Germline assignment: CDR1 SGHTA and CDR2 FQGNSA. The CDR3 covers 13 residues. V was cut by 6 bases and J by 11 bases, with 18 bases left in between. The DNA of the CDR3 is TGTGCCAGCAGGCCGACATCGGCTCTTTGGCAGTATTTT. Translating gives CASRPTSALWQYF. Full variable domain (rest looked up from reference TRBV7-2 and TRBJ2-3): GAGVSQSPSNKVTEKGKDVELRCDPISGHTALYWYRQSLGQGLEFLIYFQGNSAPDKSGLPSDRFSAERTGGSVSTLTIQRTQQEDSAVYLCASRPTSALWQYFGPGTRLTVL.

This clonotype has ten or more counts. The chain is built from TRBV6-6 and TRBJ2-2; TRBD2 is a possible D gene (5 bases). Germline loops: CDR1 MNHNY, CDR2 SVGAGI (reference sequence). V lost 10 bases to trimming and J lost 0 bases, with 9 bases between them. This CDR3 comprises 13 residues. CDR3 protein: CATCGSNTGELFF. The CDR3 nucleotides are TGTGCCACCTGCGGGTCGAACACCGGGGAGCTGTTTTTT.

This rearrangement joins TRBV14 to TRBJ2-5, with D perhaps TRBD2 (5 bases). Deletions cut 3 bases from V and 11 bases from J, with 13 bases between. This CDR3 region has 12 residues. Germline V gene sequence: CDR1 SGHDN, CDR2 FVKESK. The CDR3 reads CASSHLRVEQYF. In DNA form, the CDR3 reads TGTGCCAGCAGCCATCTGAGGGTTGAGCAGTACTTC.

This chain uses TRBV7-9 with TRBJ1-3; D gene uncertain. CDR3 length: 17 residues. Germline V gene sequence: CDR1 SEHNR, CDR2 FQNEAQ (reference sequence). Trimming removed 1 base at V and 0 bases at J, with 13 bases between. The CDR3 coding sequence is TGTGCCAGCAGCTTAGGGCCGGCAGGCCCCTCTGGAAACACCATATATTTT. Its protein is CASSLGPAGPSGNTIYF. The whole variable domain, filled in from reference TRBV7-9 and TRBJ1-3, reads DTGVSQNPRHKITKRGQNVTFRCDPISEHNRLYWYRQTLGQGPEFLTYFQNEAQLEKSRLLSDRFSAERPKGSFSTLEIQRTEQGDSAMYLCASSLGPAGPSGNTIYFGEGSWLTVV.

This clonotype has a handful of counts. The J gene is TRBJ2-5, the V gene TRBV24-1; TRBD1 is a possible D gene (6 bases). Trimming shortened V by 3 bases and J by 2 bases, and 15 bases separated the two germline ends. CDR1 and CDR2 (germline): KGHDR, SFDVKD. The CDR3 length is 16 residues. The CDR3 region has the DNA TGTGCCACCAGTGATGGAGCCCGCGACAGGCAAGAGACCCAGTACTTC. Amino acid sequence: CATSDGARDRQETQYF.

This clonotype was found a few times. The chain carries TRBV2 and TRBJ2-4; 14 nucleotides line up with TRBD2. The junction had 9 bases not matched to a gene; V was cut back by 3 bases and J by 11 bases. Per germline, CDR1 SNHLY and CDR2 FYNNEI. There are 16 residues in the CDR3. The CDR3 loop reads CASSDLGLAGAPLQYF. CDR3 sequence (DNA): TGTGCCAGCAGTGATTTGGGACTAGCGGGGGCCCCTCTTCAGTACTTC.

This clonotype was seen a few times. This chain uses TRBV5-1 with TRBJ1-3; no definite D call. Germline V gene sequence: CDR1 SGHRS, CDR2 YFSETQ. V was clipped by 3 bases and J by 0 bases, with 7 bases between them. The CDR3 covers 14 residues. The CDR3 DNA is TGCGCCAGCAGCTCCGACACCTCTGGAAACACCATATATTTT. Amino acid sequence: CASSSDTSGNTIYF.

The chain recombines TRBV20-1 with TRBJ2-4, with D possibly TRBD2 on 6 matching bases. The CDR3 has 14 residues. The germline V gene encodes CDR1 DFQATT and CDR2 SNEGSKA (reference sequence). CDR3 in amino acids: CSGWDGLIPNIQYF. The CDR3 DNA reads TGCAGCGGATGGGACGGACTAATCCCCAACATTCAGTACTTC.

This clonotype has just a few counts. V usage is TRBV12-3 or TRBV12-4 and J usage is TRBJ2-2; perhaps D is TRBD1 or TRBD2 (5 bases each). The germline V and J ends were trimmed by 7 bases and 2 bases, with 11 bases remaining between them. This CDR3 is 14 amino acids long. The CDR3 bases are TGTGCCAGCACCTGGGGGATTAACACCGGGGAGCTGTTTTTT. Translating gives CASTWGINTGELFF.

The rearrangement links TRBV4-2 to TRBJ1-2; TRBD1 matches at 9 bases. With 1 base clipped from V and 3 bases from J, the junction kept 15 bases outside the gene matches. The CDR3 covers 19 residues. Germline V gene sequence: CDR1 LGHNA, CDR2 YNFKEQ. CDR3 region: CASSQGGDREDVYDYGYTF. CDR3 in DNA: TGTGCCAGCAGCCAAGGGGGGGACAGGGAGGATGTTTATGACTATGGCTACACCTTC.

The J gene is TRBJ2-5, the V gene TRBV20-1; D is unclear. The J call may be in error: the DNA end matches TRBJ2-7 better. This CDR3 contains 15 residues. Germline CDR1 and CDR2: DFQATT and SNEGSKA (reference sequence). CDR3 loop: CSARSPRRSSYEQYF. In DNA form, the CDR3 reads TGCAGTGCTAGATCCCCCCGTCGAAGCTCCTACGAGCAGTACTTC.

CDR3 residues: CSVEESAPFLAQYF. CDR3 DNA sequence: TGCAGCGTCGAGGAATCAGCCCCATTCTTGGCCCAGTACTTC. The chain combines TRBV29-1 with TRBJ2-5; D is uncertain. The V end was cut by 6 bases, the J end by 9 bases, with 23 bases between. The germline gives CDR1 SQVTM, CDR2 ANQGSEA. The CDR3 consists of 14 residues.

This clonotype was recorded a few times. The genes are TRBV7-2 and TRBJ1-1; 7 bases match TRBD1. This CDR3 contains 14 residues. Trimming took 0 bases from V and 7 from J; bases not matched to a gene: 5. CDR1 and CDR2 from the germline V gene are SGHTA and FQGNSA. CDR3 amino acids: CASSLAYRGVEAFF. The CDR3 region has the DNA TGTGCCAGCAGCTTAGCCTACAGGGGCGTTGAAGCTTTCTTT.

This clonotype turned up a few times. The chain carries TRBV19 and TRBJ2-5, with 7 bases identical to TRBD2. The DNA end is more similar to TRBJ2-1, so the J call may be wrong. The CDR3 loop spans 16 amino acids. CDR1 and CDR2 (germline): LNHDA, SQIVND (reference sequence). Written as DNA, the CDR3 is TGTGCCAGTAGTCTGTTTGTGGGAGGGCCTGTGGATGAGCAGTTCTTC. Translated: CASSLFVGGPVDEQFF.

The chain has TRBV12-3 or TRBV12-4 and TRBJ1-2, with TRBD1 as a possible D gene (6 bases). The CDR3 length is 16 residues. Trimming removed 1 base from V and 6 bases from J, with 18 bases in between. The CDR3 region is CASSLEGFRGANGYTF. CDR3 sequence (DNA): TGTGCCAGCAGTTTAGAGGGTTTCCGGGGGGCGAATGGCTACACCTTC.

A few counts support this clonotype. This chain uses TRBV7-2 with TRBJ1-2, with D possibly TRBD1 on 5 matching bases. V was shortened by 4 bases and J by 0 bases, with 9 bases between the two germline ends. The CDR3 extends over 14 amino acids. Germline loops: CDR1 SGHTA, CDR2 FQGNSA. The CDR3 protein is CASSSTVSNYGYTF. In nucleotides, the CDR3 is TGTGCCAGCAGCTCGACAGTATCTAACTATGGCTACACCTTC.

The rearrangement uses TRBV10-3 and TRBJ1-2, with 9 bases identical to TRBD1. Trimming at V came to 9 bases and at J to 7 bases, leaving 9 bases not matched to a gene. The V gene's germline CDR1 is ENHRY and CDR2 SYGVKD. The CDR3 totals 13 residues. The CDR3 loop is CAISNGTGPGYTF. In DNA form, the CDR3 reads TGTGCCATATCGAACGGGACAGGGCCTGGCTACACCTTC.

The rearrangement joins TRBV11-2 to TRBJ1-1; D is possibly TRBD1 (6 bases). The CDR3 covers 16 residues. CDR1 and CDR2 (germline): SGHAT, FQNNGV. Deletions cut 4 bases from V and 3 bases from J, with 18 bases between. As DNA, the CDR3 is TGTGCCAGCAGCTCATTTCGGGGGGGCGCGGACACTGAAGCTTTCTTT. It codes for CASSSFRGGADTEAFF.

For this clonotype: Compared with germline, one end of the junction differs, possibly owing to a read error. This sequence joins TRBV7-3 and TRBJ2-5; no clear D gene. The CDR3 has 12 residues. Germline V lookup: CDR1 SGHTA, CDR2 FQGTGA. In DNA, the CDR3 is TGTGCCGGCAGCCTTCCTCGAACGGAGCAGGTCTTC. Translating gives CAGSLPRTEQVF.

The gene calls are TRBV6-6 and TRBJ2-7, with D perhaps matching TRBD1 (6 bases). This CDR3 region has 15 residues. CDR1 and CDR2 (germline): MNHNY, SVGAGI (reference sequence). Trimming shortened V by 6 bases and J by 4 bases, and 19 bases separated the two germline ends. The CDR3 DNA sequence: TGTGCCAGCAGACTACTAGGCGACAGGATTTACGAGCAGTACTTC. Residues: CASRLLGDRIYEQYF.

This clonotype was detected many times. The genes are TRBV5-1 and TRBJ1-2, with 7 bases fitting TRBD1. V lost 1 base to trimming and J lost 1 base; unmatched junction nucleotides: 1. Germline V gene sequence: CDR1 SGHRS, CDR2 YFSETQ. The CDR3 is 14 residues long. The CDR3 DNA reads TGCGCCAGCAGCTTGACAGGGGATAACTATGGCTACACCTTC. Encoded protein: CASSLTGDNYGYTF.